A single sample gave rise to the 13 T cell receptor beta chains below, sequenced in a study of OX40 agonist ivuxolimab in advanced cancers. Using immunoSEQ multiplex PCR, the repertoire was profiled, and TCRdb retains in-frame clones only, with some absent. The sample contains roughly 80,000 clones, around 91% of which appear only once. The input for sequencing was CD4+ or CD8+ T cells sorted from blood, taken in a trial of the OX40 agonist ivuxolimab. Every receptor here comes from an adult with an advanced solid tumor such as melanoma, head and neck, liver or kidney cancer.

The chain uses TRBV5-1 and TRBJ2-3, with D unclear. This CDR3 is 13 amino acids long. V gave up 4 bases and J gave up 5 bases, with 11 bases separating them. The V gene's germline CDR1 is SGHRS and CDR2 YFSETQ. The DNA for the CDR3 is TGCGCCAGCAGCGGGCTGGTTGAAGATACGCAGTATTTT. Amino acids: CASSGLVEDTQYF.

In DNA, the CDR3 is TGTGCCAGCAGTTTAGACGGCTTGTCTGGCTACACCTTC. Its protein product is CASSLDGLSGYTF. This chain uses TRBV28 with TRBJ1-2; D unclear. This CDR3 region has 13 residues. The V end was cut by 2 bases, the J end by 7 bases, with 11 bases between. Germline V gene sequence: CDR1 MDHEN, CDR2 SYDVKM.

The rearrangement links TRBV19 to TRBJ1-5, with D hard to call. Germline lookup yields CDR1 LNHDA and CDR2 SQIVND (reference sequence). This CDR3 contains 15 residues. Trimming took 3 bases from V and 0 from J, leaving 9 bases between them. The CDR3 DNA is TGTGCCAGTAGTATTAGGTACGGTAGCAATCAGCCCCAGCATTTT. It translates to CASSIRYGSNQPQHF.

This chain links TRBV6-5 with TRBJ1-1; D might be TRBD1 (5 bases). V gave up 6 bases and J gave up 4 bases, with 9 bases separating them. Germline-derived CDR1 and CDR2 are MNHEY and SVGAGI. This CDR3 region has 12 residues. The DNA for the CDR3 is TGTGCCAGCAGCAGGGTTGGCACTGAAGCTTTCTTT. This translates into CASSRVGTEAFF.

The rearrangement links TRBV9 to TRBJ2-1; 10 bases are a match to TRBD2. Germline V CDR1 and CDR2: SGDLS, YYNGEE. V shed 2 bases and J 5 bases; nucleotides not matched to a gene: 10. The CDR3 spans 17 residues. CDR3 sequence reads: CASSVASGGATDNEQFF. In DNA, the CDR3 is TGTGCCAGCAGCGTTGCGAGCGGGGGGGCCACTGACAATGAGCAGTTCTTC.

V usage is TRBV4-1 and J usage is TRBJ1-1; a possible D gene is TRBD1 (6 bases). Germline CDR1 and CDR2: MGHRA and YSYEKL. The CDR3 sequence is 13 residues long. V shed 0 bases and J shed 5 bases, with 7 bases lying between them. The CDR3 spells CASSQEGTTEAFF. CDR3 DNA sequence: TGCGCCAGCAGCCAAGAGGGGACAACTGAAGCTTTCTTT.

The CDR3 DNA is TGTGCCAGCAGCTTGGCTACGTCCCCCTACGAGCAGTACTTC. As protein: CASSLATSPYEQYF. The chain joins TRBV5-6 to TRBJ2-7; D gene ambiguous. The V and J ends lost 0 bases and 2 bases respectively, with 9 bases between them. Germline V lookup: CDR1 SGHDT, CDR2 YYEEEE. The CDR3 sequence is 14 residues long.

Here the CDR3 reads CASSLLEETQYF. CDR3 nucleotides: TGTGCCAGCAGCTTACTTGAAGAGACCCAGTACTTC. This chain joins TRBV11-3 and TRBJ2-5, with unresolved D. The CDR3 spans 12 residues. In germline, CDR1 is SGHNT, CDR2 YENEEA. Trimming stripped 2 bases from V and 3 bases from J, with 4 bases between. Full variable domain (rest looked up from reference TRBV11-3 and TRBJ2-5): EAGVVQSPRYKIIEKKQPVAFWCNPISGHNTLYWYLQNLGQGPELLIRYENEEAVDDSQLPKDRFSAERLKGVDSTLKIQPAELGDSAVYLCASSLLEETQYFGPGTRLLVL.

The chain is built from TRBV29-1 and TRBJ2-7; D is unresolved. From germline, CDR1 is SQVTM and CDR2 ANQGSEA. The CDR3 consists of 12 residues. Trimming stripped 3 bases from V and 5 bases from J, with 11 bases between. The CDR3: CSVEGSRNEQYF. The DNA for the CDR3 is TGCAGCGTTGAGGGGTCTAGGAACGAGCAGTACTTC.

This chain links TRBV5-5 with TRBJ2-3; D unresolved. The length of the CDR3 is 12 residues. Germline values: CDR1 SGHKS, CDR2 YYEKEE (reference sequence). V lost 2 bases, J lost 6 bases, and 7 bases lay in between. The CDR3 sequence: CASSFLRDTQYF. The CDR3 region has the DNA TGTGCCAGCAGCTTTCTACGTGATACGCAGTATTTT. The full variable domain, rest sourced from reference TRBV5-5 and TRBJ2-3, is DAGVTQSPTHLIKTRGQQVTLRCSPISGHKSVSWYQQVLGQGPQFIFQYYEKEERGRGNFPDRFSARQFPNYSSELNVNALLLGDSALYLCASSFLRDTQYFGPGTRLTVL.

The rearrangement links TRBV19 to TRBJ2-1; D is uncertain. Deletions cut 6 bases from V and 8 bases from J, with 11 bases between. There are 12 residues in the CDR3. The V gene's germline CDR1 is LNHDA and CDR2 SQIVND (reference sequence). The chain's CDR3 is CASRNYGDEQFF. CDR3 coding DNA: TGTGCCAGTAGGAACTATGGCGATGAGCAGTTCTTC.

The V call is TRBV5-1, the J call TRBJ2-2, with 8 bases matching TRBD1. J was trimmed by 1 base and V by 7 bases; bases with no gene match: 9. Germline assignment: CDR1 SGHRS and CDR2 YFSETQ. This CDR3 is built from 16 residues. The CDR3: CASQIPTGGNTGELFF. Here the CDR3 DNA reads TGCGCCAGCCAAATTCCAACAGGGGGGAACACCGGGGAGCTGTTTTTT.

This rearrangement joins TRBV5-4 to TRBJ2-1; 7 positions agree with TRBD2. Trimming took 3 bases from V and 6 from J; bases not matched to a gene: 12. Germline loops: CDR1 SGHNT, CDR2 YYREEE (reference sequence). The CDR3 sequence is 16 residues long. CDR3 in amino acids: CASSWGGGSFTNEQFF. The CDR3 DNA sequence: TGTGCCAGCAGCTGGGGCGGCGGGAGTTTCACCAATGAGCAGTTCTTC.